This T cell receptor (beta chain) was sequenced during a study of metastatic and nonmetastatic thyroid tumors. As for the study in general: Patients with malignant and benign thyroid disease provided blood and tumor or nodule tissue, whose repertoires were compared.

Thyroid surgery had not been preceded by any treatment in any patient. Details on this clone: Its cognate antigen is unknown.

CDR1 MNHEY and CDR2 SVGAGI come from the germline V gene. CDR3 size: 16 residues. V was clipped by 3 bases and J by 0 bases, with 9 bases between them. Overall study findings and caveats: Benign nodules were reported to have significantly lower TCR beta diversity than malignant thyroid tumors, in blood and tumor.

Authors' processing steps: The study built a papillary thyroid cancer distant-metastasis classifier from CDR3 differences across clinicopathological groups. TCRdb re-called the PCR reads with MiXCR. It is TCRdb's table, rather than the study itself, that gives the V and J calls and clone size. This table has fewer than 4,500 clones, 37% appearing once. The chain recombines TRBV6-5 with TRBJ2-6; the D gene is possibly TRBD1 (6 bases). Sequenced: tumor tissue. This clonotype was sampled from a male donor with papillary thyroid cancer or a benign thyroid nodule (not recorded which). Some clones in this sample may be carry-over from other donors' samples. Written as DNA, the CDR3 is TGTGCCAGCAGTTATACAGGGCGCTCTGGGGCCAACGTCCTGACTTTC. Amino acids: CASSYTGRSGANVLTF.